This T cell receptor (beta chain) is from a study of control samples from healthy donors and cancer patients (dated by TCRdb to 2019 to 2021). The CDR3 runs 13 residues from the cysteine to the phenylalanine. Only the CDR3 DNA is retained, 39 bases long and in frame from the first base. Reading the germline V gene gives CDR1 SGHRS and CDR2 YFSETQ. V is pared back by 0 bases and J by 3 bases, with 7 bases lying between the germline termini. Libraries were built with the immunoSEQ multiplex PCR assay. As stored in TCRdb, this immuneACCESS dataset retains in-frame rearrangements with V and J assigned. A fraction of the clones does not appear; measured against another copy, unresolved V genes explain less than half of the discrepancy, and the remainder lacks a known reason. The sample table holds about 410,000 clones, of which about 93% were seen once. The ten largest clones capture about 6.3% of the sample.

On this clone: Its antigen target is currently unknown. Base qualities are not provided; no much larger clone lies one nucleotide away. The same CDR3 is also encoded by other DNA sequences in this sample.

The chain joins TRBV5-1 to TRBJ2-7; the D gene lacks a confident call. Sequencing was carried out using PBMCs. This TCR derives from a man in his forties with head and neck cancer. CDR3 loop: CASSLASSYEQYF. The DNA sequence reads TGCGCCAGCAGCTTGGCCAGTAGCTACGAGCAGTACTTC.